The text below deals with one TCR beta chain. TCRdb's copy holds only in-frame clones and misses some; the assay was immunoSEQ multiplex PCR. The data contain around 110,000 clones, roughly 93% of them singletons. These data are taken from a study of control samples from healthy donors and cancer patients. V lost 0 bases to trimming and J lost 6 bases; unmatched junction nucleotides: 9. This CDR3 has 16 amino acids. Germline V lookup: CDR1 SNHLY, CDR2 FYNNEI. The sequence came from a man aged 25-45 years in good health. The rearrangement links TRBV2 to TRBJ2-7; 9 bases are a match to TRBD1. The specimen was blood. The DNA of the CDR3 is TGTGCCAGCAGTGAAGCGCTTCGGGGACAGGGAGGCGAGCAGTACTTC. Encoded protein: CASSEALRGQGGEQYF.